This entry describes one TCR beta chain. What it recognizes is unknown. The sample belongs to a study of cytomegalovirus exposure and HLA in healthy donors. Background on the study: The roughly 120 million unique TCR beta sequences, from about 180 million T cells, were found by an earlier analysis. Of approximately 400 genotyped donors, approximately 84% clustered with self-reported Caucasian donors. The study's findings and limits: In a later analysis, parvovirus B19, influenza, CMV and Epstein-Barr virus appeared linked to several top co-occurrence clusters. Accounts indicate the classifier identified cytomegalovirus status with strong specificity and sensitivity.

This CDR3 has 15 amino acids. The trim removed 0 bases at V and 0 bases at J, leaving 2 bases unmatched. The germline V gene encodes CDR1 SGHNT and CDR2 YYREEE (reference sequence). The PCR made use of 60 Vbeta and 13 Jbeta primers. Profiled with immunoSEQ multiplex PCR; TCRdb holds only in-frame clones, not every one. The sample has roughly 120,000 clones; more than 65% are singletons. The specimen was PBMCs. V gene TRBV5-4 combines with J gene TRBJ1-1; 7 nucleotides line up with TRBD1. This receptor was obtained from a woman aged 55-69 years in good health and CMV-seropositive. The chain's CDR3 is CASSLDGTVNTEAFF. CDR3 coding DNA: TGTGCCAGCAGCTTGGATGGGACAGTGAACACTGAAGCTTTCTTT.